These 22 T cell receptor beta chains were all obtained from the same sample, sequenced in a study of CD8 T cells in ankylosing spondylitis. Points from the study as a whole: Made up of eight highly homologous variants, a TCR beta motif appeared characteristic of ankylosing spondylitis blood.

TCRdb reprocessed the 5' RACE reads with MiXCR, giving one entry per CDR3 protein. The repertoire holds a few hundred thousand distinct CDR3 sequences, more than 9.5% seen once, with over 6.5% in the top ten. These TCRs are of unknown antigen specificity. Sequencing was carried out using blood, either unsorted or a sorted T cell fraction (not recorded which). The receptors here all came from a male donor with ankylosing spondylitis.

This clonotype was seen only a few times. The chain recombines TRBV12-3 or TRBV12-4 with TRBJ2-1; D not certain. The CDR3 is 13 residues long. The V and J ends lost 3 bases and 9 bases respectively, with 12 bases between them. The CDR3, as DNA: TGTGCCAGCAGTTTCTCCCGCGACGGTGAGCAGTTCTTC. This translates into CASSFSRDGEQFF.

This clonotype was counted a few times. The chain uses TRBV12-3 or TRBV12-4 and TRBJ2-1, with 9 bases matching TRBD1. The CDR3 contains 15 residues. The J segment lost 9 bases and the V segment lost 7 bases, leaving 13 bases of the junction unmatched. CDR3 loop: CASTLGQGSIREQFF. CDR3 nucleotide sequence: TGTGCCAGCACCCTCGGACAGGGGTCAATCCGTGAGCAGTTCTTC.

V usage is TRBV7-6 and J usage is TRBJ2-1; TRBD1 matches 8 bases. The CDR3 loop spans 15 amino acids. Trimming took 5 bases from V and 8 from J; bases not matched to a gene: 11. Looked up from germline, CDR1 is SGHVS and CDR2 is FNYEAQ. The CDR3 nucleotides read TGTGCCAGCAGCAGGACAGGGATCACCCTGGATGAGCAGTTCTTC. As protein: CASSRTGITLDEQFF.

This clonotype was recorded many times. The chain is built from TRBV5-1 and TRBJ2-1, with D maybe TRBD2 (7 bases). The CDR3 length is 16 residues. Trimming left V 0 bases short and J 7 bases short, with 17 bases between. Germline values: CDR1 SGHRS, CDR2 YFSETQ. Here the CDR3 reads CASSLARARGGNEQFF. DNA for the CDR3: TGCGCCAGCAGCTTGGCCCGCGCAAGGGGGGGGAATGAGCAGTTCTTC.

In its sample, this clonotype was seen a few times. The J gene is TRBJ2-2, the V gene TRBV20-1, with no clear D. V was clipped by 2 bases and J by 3 bases, with 10 bases between them. The CDR3 totals 14 residues. CDR1 and CDR2 (germline): DFQATT, SNEGSKA (reference sequence). The CDR3 DNA reads as TGCAGTGCTAGAATTAGCTTTGACACCGGGGAGCTGTTTTTT. The encoded protein is CSARISFDTGELFF.

In its sample, this clonotype was seen a few times. This sequence joins TRBV5-6 and TRBJ2-3; D is undetermined. The CDR3 covers 16 residues. Germline V gene sequence: CDR1 SGHDT, CDR2 YYEEEE. Trimming left V 0 bases short and J 2 bases short, with 13 bases between. The CDR3 protein is CASSLVMGSYTDTQYF. In DNA, the CDR3 is TGTGCCAGCAGCTTGGTTATGGGATCTTACACAGATACGCAGTATTTT.

The chain combines TRBV24-1 with TRBJ2-2; the match to TRBD1 covers 9 bases. Germline lookup yields CDR1 KGHDR and CDR2 SFDVKD. The CDR3 contains 16 residues. Germline trimming cut 2 bases from V and 4 bases from J; bases unmatched to any gene: 4. CDR3 loop: CATSDWDREGTGELFF. As DNA, the CDR3 is TGTGCCACCAGTGATTGGGACAGGGAGGGCACCGGGGAGCTGTTTTTT.

This clonotype was counted at least ten times. V usage is TRBV11-2 and J usage is TRBJ2-1; D gene uncertain. The germline V gene has CDR1 SGHAT and CDR2 FQNNGV. The CDR3 runs 18 residues. The ends were cut back, 2 bases at V and 0 bases at J, with 17 bases in the middle. CDR3 coding DNA: TGTGCCAGCAGCTTACGTACCTTGGCGGAAAGCTCCTACAATGAGCAGTTCTTC. Protein product: CASSLRTLAESSYNEQFF.

This clonotype occurred a few times. V and J are TRBV6-1 and TRBJ2-5; 8 positions agree with TRBD1. Germline V lookup: CDR1 MNHNS, CDR2 SASEGT. The CDR3 consists of 15 residues. The junction had 9 bases not matched to a gene; V was cut back by 8 bases and J by 1 base. In DNA, the CDR3 is TGTGCCAGCCGGGAGCAGGGGGCCCCCCAAGAGACCCAGTACTTC. Amino acid sequence: CASREQGAPQETQYF.

About this clonotype itself: Its ends do not fully match the called genes, so a read error is possible. The chain is built from TRBV20-1 and TRBJ2-2; the D gene is possibly TRBD1 (6 bases). Germline V gene sequence: CDR1 DFQATT, CDR2 SNEGSKA (reference sequence). The CDR3 loop spans 14 amino acids. The CDR3 nucleotides are TGCAGTGCCAGAGGGCAGGGGTGGACCGGGGAGCTGTTTTTT. Its protein is CSARGQGWTGELFF.

In this sample, this clonotype turned up a few times. This CDR3 reads CASSLMWTGGNEQFF. CDR3 in DNA: TGTGCCAGCAGCTTAATGTGGACAGGGGGAAATGAGCAGTTCTTC. The chain recombines TRBV11-2 with TRBJ2-1; 10 bases align to TRBD1. V dropped 2 bases and J dropped 7; count of bases not matched to a gene: 5. This CDR3 spans 15 amino acids. Germline loops: CDR1 SGHAT, CDR2 FQNNGV.

This chain links TRBV7-9 with TRBJ2-7; 11 bases fit TRBD1. The CDR3 sequence is 14 residues long. Trimming took 5 bases from V and 5 from J; bases not matched to a gene: 5. Germline CDR1 and CDR2: SEHNR and FQNEAQ (reference sequence). This CDR3 reads CASSRTGGGNEQYF. The CDR3 DNA sequence: TGTGCCAGCAGCCGGACAGGGGGCGGGAACGAGCAGTACTTC.

For the CDR3, the DNA is TGCGCCAGCAGCTTAGAAGAAGGGTACCAAGCTTTCTTT. Translated: CASSLEEGYQAFF. V and J are TRBV5-1 and TRBJ1-1; D gene ambiguous. V was trimmed by 2 bases and J by 9 bases, leaving 14 bases between them. This CDR3 spans 13 amino acids. The germline gives CDR1 SGHRS, CDR2 YFSETQ.

The V call is TRBV20-1, the J call TRBJ2-2, with 12 bases matching TRBD1. Germline-derived CDR1 and CDR2 are DFQATT and SNEGSKA (reference sequence). The CDR3 covers 15 residues. V dropped 1 base and J dropped 3; count of bases not matched to a gene: 0. The CDR3 loop is CSARGDRGHTGELFF. The CDR3, as DNA: TGCAGTGCTAGAGGGGACAGGGGGCACACCGGGGAGCTGTTTTTT.

The V gene is TRBV20-1, the J gene TRBJ2-6, with 7 positions matching TRBD2. J was trimmed by 1 base and V by 1 base; bases with no gene match: 10. CDR1 is DFQATT, CDR2 SNEGSKA, per germline (reference sequence). This CDR3 has 18 amino acids. The CDR3 DNA sequence: TGCAGTGCTAGAGCACCGGGACTACCTTTTTCTGGGGCCAACGTCCTGACTTTC. Encoded protein: CSARAPGLPFSGANVLTF.

This clonotype was observed a few times. The J gene is TRBJ1-5, the V gene TRBV20-1; D perhaps matches TRBD1 (5 bases). V lost 6 bases and J lost 6, with 12 bases in between. The CDR3 covers 12 residues. CDR1 is DFQATT and CDR2 is SNEGSKA in the germline V gene (reference sequence). This CDR3 is CSASPGSQPQHF. The DNA of the CDR3 is TGCAGTGCAAGTCCAGGGTCTCAGCCCCAGCATTTT.

The V gene is TRBV29-1, the J gene TRBJ2-5; no clear D. CDR1 is SQVTM and CDR2 is ANQGSEA in the germline V gene. Trimming removed 5 bases at V and 1 base at J, with 11 bases between. The CDR3 covers 13 residues. CDR3 in DNA: TGCAGCGTTCCACTCCCACCCCAAGAGACCCAGTACTTC. This translates into CSVPLPPQETQYF.

The table lists this clonotype with a count of one. The chain uses TRBV20-1 and TRBJ2-3, with 11 bases aligning to TRBD2. V was clipped by 3 bases and J by 1 base; unmatched bases: 9. The V gene's germline CDR1 is DFQATT and CDR2 SNEGSKA (reference sequence). This CDR3 is built from 17 residues. The CDR3 region has the DNA TGCAGTGCTAGCACTAGCGGGAGTATATTGGGCACAGATACGCAGTATTTT. Amino acids: CSASTSGSILGTDTQYF.

V usage is TRBV5-1 and J usage is TRBJ2-5; 10 nucleotides match TRBD2. V lost 4 bases and J lost 5; bases outside the gene matches: 8. The CDR3 sequence is 15 residues long. Germline CDR1 SGHRS, CDR2 YFSETQ. For the CDR3, the DNA is TGCGCCAGCAGCCAAATCGGGACTAGCGATGAGACCCAGTACTTC. As protein: CASSQIGTSDETQYF. The entire variable domain, with the rest obtained from reference TRBV5-1 and TRBJ2-5, is as follows: KAGVTQTPRYLIKTRGQQVTLSCSPISGHRSVSWYQQTPGQGLQFLFEYFSETQRNKGNFPGRFSGRQFSNSRSEMNVSTLELGDSALYLCASSQIGTSDETQYFGPGTRLLVL.

In its sample, this clonotype was seen many times. The chain links TRBV12-3 or TRBV12-4 to TRBJ2-1; D might be TRBD2 (5 bases). Trimming took off 6 bases at V and 12 bases at J, with 12 bases between the two ends. CDR3 length: 11 residues. In nucleotides, the CDR3 is TGTGCCAGCAGCGTTGGCGGAGGGCAGTTCTTC. Residues: CASSVGGGQFF.

This clonotype was detected a few times. The chain is built from TRBV7-2 and TRBJ2-7; D not resolved. The CDR3 has 14 residues. The V gene lost 1 base and the J gene lost 4 bases, with 11 bases spanning the gap. CDR1 SGHTA and CDR2 FQGNSA come from the germline V gene. The CDR3 reads CASSLETLQYEQYV. DNA of the CDR3: TGTGCCAGCAGCTTAGAAACTTTACAATACGAGCAGTACGTC.

A few counts support this clonotype. The V and J genes are TRBV9 and TRBJ2-1; unclear D gene. The CDR3 spans 11 residues. V dropped 5 bases and J dropped 6 bases, with 6 bases sitting between them. Germline values: CDR1 SGDLS, CDR2 YYNGEE. Here the CDR3 DNA reads TGTGCCAGCAGACAAGGCAATGAGCAGTTCTTC. This translates into CASRQGNEQFF.